This entry describes one T cell receptor (beta chain). What it binds is not known. This sample stems from a study of cytomegalovirus exposure and HLA in healthy donors. In the study overall: A previous analysis identified 90 million to 140 million unique TCR beta sequences derived from 180 million or so T cells. General observations from the study: A later analysis found that most CMV-associated TCR beta chains appeared HLA-restricted. In a later analysis, common viral pathogens appeared linked to several of the most significant clusters.

Germline V CDR1 and CDR2: MGHRA, YSYEKL. The CDR3 has 17 amino acids. The junction had 12 bases not matched to a gene; V was cut back by 5 bases and J by 3 bases. Amplification used 60 Vbeta primers and 13 Jbeta primers. The assay was immunoSEQ multiplex PCR, and TCRdb's table has in-frame clones only and misses some. The table shows approximately 130,000 clones, with roughly 79% occurring only once. The sequenced material came from PBMCs. The clonotype comes from a boy aged 2 to 10 in good health and CMV-seronegative. This sequence joins TRBV4-1 and TRBJ1-1; 10 nucleotides align to TRBD1. The CDR3 sequence is CASSALGGQGLDTEAFF. The CDR3, as DNA: TGCGCCAGCAGCGCACTAGGGGGACAGGGGTTGGACACTGAAGCTTTCTTT.